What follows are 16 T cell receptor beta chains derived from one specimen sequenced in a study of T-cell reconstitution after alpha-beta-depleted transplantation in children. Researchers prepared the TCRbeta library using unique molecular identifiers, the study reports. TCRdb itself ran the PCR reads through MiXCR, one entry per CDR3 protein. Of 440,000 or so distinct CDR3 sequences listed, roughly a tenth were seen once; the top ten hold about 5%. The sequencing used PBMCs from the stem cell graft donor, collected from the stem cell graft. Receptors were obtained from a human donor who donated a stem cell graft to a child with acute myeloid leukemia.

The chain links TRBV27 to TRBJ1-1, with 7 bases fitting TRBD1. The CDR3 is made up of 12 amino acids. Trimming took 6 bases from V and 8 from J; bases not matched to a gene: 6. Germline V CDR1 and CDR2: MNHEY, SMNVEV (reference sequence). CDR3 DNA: TGTGCCAGCAGCATGACAGGGTCAGAAGCTTTCTTT. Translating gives CASSMTGSEAFF.

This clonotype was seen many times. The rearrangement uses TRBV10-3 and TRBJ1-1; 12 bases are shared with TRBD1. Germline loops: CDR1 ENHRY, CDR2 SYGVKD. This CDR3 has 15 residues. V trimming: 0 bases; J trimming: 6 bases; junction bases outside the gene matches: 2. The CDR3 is CAISESGTGGSEAFF. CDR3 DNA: TGTGCCATCAGTGAGTCCGGGACAGGGGGCTCTGAAGCTTTCTTT.

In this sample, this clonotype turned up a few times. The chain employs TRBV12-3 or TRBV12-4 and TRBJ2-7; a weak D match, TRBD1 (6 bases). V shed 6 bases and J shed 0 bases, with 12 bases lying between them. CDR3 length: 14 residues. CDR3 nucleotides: TGTGCCAGCAGAACCGGGACAAACTCCTACGAGCAGTACTTC. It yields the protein CASRTGTNSYEQYF.

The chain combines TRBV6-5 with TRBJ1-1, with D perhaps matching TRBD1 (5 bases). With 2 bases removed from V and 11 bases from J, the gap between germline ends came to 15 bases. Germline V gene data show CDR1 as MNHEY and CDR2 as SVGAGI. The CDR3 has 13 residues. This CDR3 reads CASSYGVGGEAFF. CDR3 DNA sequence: TGTGCCAGCAGTTACGGGGTTGGGGGTGAGGCTTTCTTT.

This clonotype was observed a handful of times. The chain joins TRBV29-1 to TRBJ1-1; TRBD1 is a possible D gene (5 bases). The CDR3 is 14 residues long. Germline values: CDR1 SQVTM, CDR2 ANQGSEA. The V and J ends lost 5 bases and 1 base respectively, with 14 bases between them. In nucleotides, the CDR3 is TGCAGCGTTCGCCACAGGTTGCAGAACACTGAAGCTTTCTTT. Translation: CSVRHRLQNTEAFF.

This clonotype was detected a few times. In DNA, the CDR3 is TGCAGTGCTAGAGTGGGGGAAGACACCGGGGAGCTGTTTTTT. Its protein is CSARVGEDTGELFF. The chain joins TRBV20-1 to TRBJ2-2; D tentatively fits TRBD1 or TRBD2 (5 bases each). Trimming removed 1 base at V and 3 bases at J, with 9 bases between. The CDR3 is 14 amino acids. Germline CDR1 reads DFQATT; CDR2 reads SNEGSKA (reference sequence).

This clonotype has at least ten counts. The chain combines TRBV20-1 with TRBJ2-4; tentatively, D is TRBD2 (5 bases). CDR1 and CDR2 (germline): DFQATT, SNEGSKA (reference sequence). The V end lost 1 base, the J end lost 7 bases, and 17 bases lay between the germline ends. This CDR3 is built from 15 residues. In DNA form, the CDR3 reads TGCAGTGCTAGAGTAAGACAAGAGGGTTGGAACATTCAGTACTTC. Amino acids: CSARVRQEGWNIQYF.

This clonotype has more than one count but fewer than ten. The CDR3 loop is CSASDILNTEAFF. For the CDR3, the DNA is TGCAGTGCGAGCGACATTTTGAACACTGAAGCTTTCTTT. The chain links TRBV20-1 to TRBJ1-1; no clear D. V was clipped by 6 bases and J by 0 bases, with 11 bases between them. The germline V gene encodes CDR1 DFQATT and CDR2 SNEGSKA (reference sequence). This CDR3 has 13 residues.

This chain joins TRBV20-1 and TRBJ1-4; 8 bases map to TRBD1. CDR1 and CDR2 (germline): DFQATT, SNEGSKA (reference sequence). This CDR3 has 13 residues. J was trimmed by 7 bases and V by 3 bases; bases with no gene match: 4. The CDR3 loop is CSARAGGGEKLFF. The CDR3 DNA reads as TGCAGTGCTAGGGCAGGGGGCGGTGAAAAACTGTTTTTT.

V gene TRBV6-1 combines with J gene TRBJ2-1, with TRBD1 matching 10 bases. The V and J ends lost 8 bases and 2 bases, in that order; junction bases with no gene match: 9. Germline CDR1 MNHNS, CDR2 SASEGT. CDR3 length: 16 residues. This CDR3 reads CASDNAGTGAYNEQFF. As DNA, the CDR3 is TGTGCCAGCGATAACGCCGGGACAGGGGCCTACAATGAGCAGTTCTTC.

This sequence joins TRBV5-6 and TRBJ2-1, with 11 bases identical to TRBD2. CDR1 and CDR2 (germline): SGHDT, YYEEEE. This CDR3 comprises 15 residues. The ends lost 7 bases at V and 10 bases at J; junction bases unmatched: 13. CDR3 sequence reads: CASCRLAGIGEEQFF. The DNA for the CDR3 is TGTGCCAGCTGTCGACTAGCGGGAATAGGCGAGGAGCAGTTCTTC.

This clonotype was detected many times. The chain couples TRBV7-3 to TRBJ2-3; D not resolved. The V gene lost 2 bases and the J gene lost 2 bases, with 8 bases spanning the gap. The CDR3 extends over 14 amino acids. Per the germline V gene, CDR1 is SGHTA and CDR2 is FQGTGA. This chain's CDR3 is CASSLSPVTDTQYF. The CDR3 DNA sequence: TGTGCCAGCAGCTTATCCCCAGTCACAGATACGCAGTATTTT.

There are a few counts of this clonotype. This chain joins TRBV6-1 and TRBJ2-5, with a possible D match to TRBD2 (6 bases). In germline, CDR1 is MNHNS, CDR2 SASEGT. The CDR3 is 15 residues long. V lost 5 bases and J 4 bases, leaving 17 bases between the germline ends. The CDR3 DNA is TGTGCCAGCAGTCCCACTGGGGGGTCGCCAGAGACCCAGTACTTC. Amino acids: CASSPTGGSPETQYF.

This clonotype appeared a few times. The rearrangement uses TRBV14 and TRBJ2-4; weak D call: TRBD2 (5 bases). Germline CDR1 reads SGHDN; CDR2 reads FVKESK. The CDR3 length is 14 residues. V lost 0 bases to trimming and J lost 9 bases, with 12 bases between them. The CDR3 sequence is CASSQDARGSIQYF. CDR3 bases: TGTGCCAGCAGCCAAGACGCTAGAGGGTCCATTCAGTACTTC.

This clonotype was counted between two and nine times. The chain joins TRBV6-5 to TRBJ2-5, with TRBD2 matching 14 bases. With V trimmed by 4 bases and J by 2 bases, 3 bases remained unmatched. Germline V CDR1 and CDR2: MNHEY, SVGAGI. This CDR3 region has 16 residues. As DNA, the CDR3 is TGTGCCAGCAGTTGGAGACTAGCGGGAGGGCAAGAGACCCAGTACTTC. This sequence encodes CASSWRLAGGQETQYF.

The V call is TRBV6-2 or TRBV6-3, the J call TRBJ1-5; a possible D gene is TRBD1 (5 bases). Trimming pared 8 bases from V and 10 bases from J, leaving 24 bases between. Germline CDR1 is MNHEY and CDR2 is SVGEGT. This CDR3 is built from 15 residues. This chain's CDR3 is CASGEGTAGVKPQHF. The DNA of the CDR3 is TGTGCCAGCGGGGAGGGGACGGCCGGAGTGAAACCCCAGCATTTT.